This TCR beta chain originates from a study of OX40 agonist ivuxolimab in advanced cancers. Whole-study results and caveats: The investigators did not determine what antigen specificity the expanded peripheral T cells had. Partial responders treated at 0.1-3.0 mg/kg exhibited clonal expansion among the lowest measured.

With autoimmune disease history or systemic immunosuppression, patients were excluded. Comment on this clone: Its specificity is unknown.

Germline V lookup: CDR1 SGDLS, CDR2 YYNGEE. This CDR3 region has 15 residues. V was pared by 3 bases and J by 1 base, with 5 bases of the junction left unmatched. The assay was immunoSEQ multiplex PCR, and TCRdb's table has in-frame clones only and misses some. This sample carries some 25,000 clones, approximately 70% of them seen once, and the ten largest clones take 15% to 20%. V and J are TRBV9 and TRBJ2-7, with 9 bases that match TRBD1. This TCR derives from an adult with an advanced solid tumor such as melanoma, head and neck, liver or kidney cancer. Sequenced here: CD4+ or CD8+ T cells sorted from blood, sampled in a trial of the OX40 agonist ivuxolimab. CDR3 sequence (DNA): TGTGCCAGCAGCGCCCCAGGACAGGGGTCCTACGAGCAGTACTTC. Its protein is CASSAPGQGSYEQYF. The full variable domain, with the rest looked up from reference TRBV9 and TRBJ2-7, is DSGVTQTPKHLITATGQRVTLRCSPRSGDLSVYWYQQSLDQGLQFLIQYYNGEERAKGNILERFSAQQFPDLHSELNLSSLELGDSALYFCASSAPGQGSYEQYFGPGTRLTVT.